This entry lists 5 T cell receptor beta chains sequenced from one sample in a study of blood T cell repertoires in COVID-19. TCRdb keeps only in-frame clones here, not all; method: immunoSEQ multiplex PCR. Of about 250,000 clones listed, around 85% are singletons. Sequencing used peripheral blood. These receptors were taken from a human donor with COVID-19, enrolled during active disease. The donor label of this sample is uncertain.

V and J are TRBV30 and TRBJ1-1, with no clear D. Germline V gene lookup returns CDR1 GTSNPN and CDR2 SVGIG (reference sequence). Trimming pared 1 base from V and 4 bases from J, leaving 4 bases between. This CDR3 is built from 11 residues. CDR3 bases: TGTGCCTGGAGTGACAGCACTGAAGCTTTCTTT. Translation gives CAWSDSTEAFF.

The V gene is TRBV28, the J gene TRBJ1-5; TRBD1 matches at 7 bases. Unmatched junction bases numbered 3, after V lost 6 bases and J lost 1 base. CDR1 is MDHEN, CDR2 SYDVKM, per germline. The length of the CDR3 is 14 residues. The CDR3 spells CASRGDSSNQPQHF. DNA for the CDR3: TGTGCCAGCAGAGGGGACAGCAGCAATCAGCCCCAGCATTTT.

This rearrangement joins TRBV27 to TRBJ1-1, with a weak D call TRBD1 (5 bases). Germline lookup yields CDR1 MNHEY and CDR2 SMNVEV (reference sequence). V gave up 7 bases and J gave up 7 bases, with 7 bases separating them. This CDR3 contains 10 residues. CDR3 protein: CASKGREAFF. DNA for the CDR3: TGTGCCAGCAAGGGGCGTGAAGCTTTCTTT.

The gene calls are TRBV19 and TRBJ2-3, with a possible D match to TRBD1 (6 bases). V lost 1 base and J 4 bases, leaving 9 bases between the germline ends. The CDR3 runs to 14 residues. Germline V gene lookup returns CDR1 LNHDA and CDR2 SQIVND (reference sequence). CDR3 in amino acids: CASSIGQVPDTQYF. CDR3 in DNA: TGTGCCAGTAGTATAGGACAGGTCCCAGATACGCAGTATTTT.

The V and J genes are TRBV3-1 (or the pseudogene TRBV3-2) and TRBJ1-1, with 8 bases aligning to TRBD1. Trimming removed 8 bases from V and 10 bases from J; junction bases left unmatched: 6. This CDR3 contains 11 residues. CDR1 and CDR2 from the germline V gene are LGHDT and YNNKEL (reference sequence). CDR3 protein: CASRQGRGAFF. For the CDR3, the DNA is TGTGCCAGCCGACAGGGGAGAGGAGCTTTCTTT.